This TCR beta chain was captured in a study of radiotherapy plus CTLA-4 blockade in lung cancer. Overall study context: The study recorded objective responses in 18% of patients and disease control in 31%.

The CDR3 runs 16 residues. The V segment lost 4 bases and the J segment 5 bases; nucleotides outside the gene matches: 15. The germline gives CDR1 SGHRS, CDR2 YFSETQ. Comments on this clone: The antigen is not known.

General study points: In blood, tumor-derived TCR clones expanded after radiotherapy plus ipilimumab. With interferon-beta, early dynamics of blood T cell clones were reported to best predict response.

Libraries were prepared by immunoSEQ multiplex PCR; TCRdb keeps only in-frame clonotypes and omits some of them. The profile covers some 78,000 clones, with approximately 84% appearing a single time and 2% to 2.5% taken by the ten largest. The receptor was isolated from a human donor with non-small cell lung cancer who had a partial response to radiotherapy plus ipilimumab. The chain couples TRBV5-1 to TRBJ2-7; 7 positions match TRBD1. The source material was peripheral blood, sampled from a patient treated with radiotherapy plus ipilimumab. The CDR3 reads CASSTRTKTGAHEQYF. The CDR3 nucleotides read TGCGCCAGCAGCACACGCACTAAAACAGGGGCTCACGAGCAGTACTTC.